The 32 T cell receptor beta chains in this list originate from one sample, sequenced in a study of blood T cell repertoires in COVID-19. Sequencing was performed with immunoSEQ multiplex PCR; in TCRdb, only in-frame clones are kept and a portion is missing. The sample carries 90,000 to 110,000 clones, around 82% recorded once. Sequences were obtained from peripheral blood. These receptor sequences come from a human donor in a cohort sampled during active or convalescent COVID-19.

The J gene is TRBJ2-7, the V gene TRBV2; 8 bases are a match to TRBD2. Germline CDR1 SNHLY, CDR2 FYNNEI. Losses at the gene ends were 6 bases for V and 7 bases for J; bases not matched to a gene: 14. The CDR3 sequence is 15 residues long. CDR3 protein: CASRLVEARGGEQYF. As DNA, the CDR3 is TGTGCCAGCAGACTAGTAGAGGCCCGGGGGGGGGAGCAGTACTTC.

The J gene is TRBJ2-3, the V gene TRBV5-5; possible D gene TRBD2, 6 bases. CDR3 length: 17 residues. Trimming left V 0 bases short and J 5 bases short, with 19 bases between. Germline CDR1 reads SGHKS; CDR2 reads YYEKEE (reference sequence). CDR3 sequence: CASSLEPGVGRVDTQYF. The CDR3 nucleotides read TGTGCCAGCAGCTTGGAACCGGGGGTGGGTCGGGTAGATACGCAGTATTTT.

The V call is TRBV14, the J call TRBJ2-7, with TRBD1 matching over 7 bases. J was trimmed by 0 bases and V by 6 bases; bases with no gene match: 5. The length of the CDR3 is 14 residues. The germline V gene encodes CDR1 SGHDN and CDR2 FVKESK. CDR3 DNA: TGTGCCAGCAGACTCACAGGGGACTCCTACGAGCAGTACTTC. Translation: CASRLTGDSYEQYF.

This rearrangement joins TRBV7-9 to TRBJ2-1; 10 nucleotides line up with TRBD1. The germline gives CDR1 SEHNR, CDR2 FQNEAQ (reference sequence). V lost 3 bases and J lost 6; bases outside the gene matches: 5. This CDR3 region has 15 residues. The CDR3 here is CASSFPGQGSNEQFF. CDR3 DNA sequence: TGTGCCAGCAGCTTTCCGGGACAGGGGTCCAATGAGCAGTTCTTC.

The rearrangement uses TRBV14 and TRBJ2-3; D gene ambiguous. CDR1 and CDR2 from the germline V gene are SGHDN and FVKESK. The ends were cut back, 2 bases at V and 0 bases at J, with 9 bases in the middle. The CDR3 runs 15 residues. The CDR3 region is CASSQNNPSTDTQYF. CDR3 DNA sequence: TGTGCCAGCAGCCAAAACAACCCTAGCACAGATACGCAGTATTTT.

The gene calls are TRBV3-1 (or the pseudogene TRBV3-2) and TRBJ1-1, with 7 bases lining up with TRBD1. V lost 0 bases and J lost 7; bases outside the gene matches: 14. CDR3 length equals 17 residues. Germline CDR1 is LGHDT and CDR2 is YNNKEL (reference sequence). Here the CDR3 reads CASSQDLGTGDGNEAFF. The CDR3 bases are TGTGCCAGCAGCCAAGATCTCGGTACAGGGGATGGGAATGAAGCTTTCTTT.

The gene calls are TRBV2 and TRBJ2-2, with D possibly TRBD1 on 6 matching bases. The CDR3 consists of 14 residues. Germline V gene lookup returns CDR1 SNHLY and CDR2 FYNNEI. Trimming removed 6 bases from V and 4 bases from J, with 12 bases in between. CDR3 DNA: TGTGCCAGCAGCCAACAGGGATTCACCGGGGAGCTGTTTTTT. Translated, it gives CASSQQGFTGELFF.

This chain connects TRBV29-1 to TRBJ1-1, with D possibly being TRBD1 (5 bases). V was cut by 3 bases and J by 1 base, with 18 bases left in between. The length of the CDR3 is 16 residues. The germline V gene encodes CDR1 SQVTM and CDR2 ANQGSEA. CDR3 bases: TGCAGCGTTGACAGTCTTGAGGGACTAAAGAACACTGAAGCTTTCTTT. It yields the protein CSVDSLEGLKNTEAFF.

This chain uses TRBV24-1 with TRBJ2-3, with D possibly matching TRBD2 (5 bases). Germline lookup yields CDR1 KGHDR and CDR2 SFDVKD. V was trimmed by 9 bases and J by 0 bases, leaving 9 bases between them. The CDR3 is 13 residues long. The CDR3 reads CATRGSSTDTQYF. As DNA, the CDR3 is TGTGCCACCCGAGGGTCTAGCACAGATACGCAGTATTTT.

This clone is medium-sized in the sample. The chain is built from TRBV7-8 and TRBJ2-2, with TRBD1 matching over 7 bases. CDR3 length: 15 residues. V lost 5 bases to trimming and J lost 4 bases; unmatched junction nucleotides: 7. Germline CDR1 and CDR2: SGHVS and FQNEAQ. The CDR3 region is CASSLRQGPTGELFF. For the CDR3, the DNA is TGTGCCAGCAGCCTTCGACAGGGTCCCACCGGGGAGCTGTTTTTT.

The rearrangement links TRBV5-5 to TRBJ2-7; a weak D match, TRBD1 (6 bases). The CDR3 sequence is 13 residues long. V was clipped by 4 bases and J by 3 bases, with 11 bases between them. From germline, CDR1 is SGHKS and CDR2 YYEKEE (reference sequence). The CDR3 bases are TGTGCCAGCAGCCCAGGACAGAACTACGAGCAGTACTTC. Translating gives CASSPGQNYEQYF.

The chain uses TRBV7-8 and TRBJ2-5; possible D gene TRBD1, 5 bases. The CDR3 is 14 residues long. V gave up 5 bases and J gave up 2 bases, with 12 bases separating them. In germline, CDR1 is SGHVS, CDR2 FQNEAQ. The DNA of the CDR3 is TGTGCCAGCAGCCCGTGGGGCGTTCAAGAGACCCAGTACTTC. Translated: CASSPWGVQETQYF.

The chain joins TRBV5-1 to TRBJ2-5; possible D gene TRBD1, 6 bases. This CDR3 is 13 amino acids long. CDR1 and CDR2 from the germline V gene are SGHRS and YFSETQ. The V gene lost 4 bases and the J gene lost 4 bases, with 11 bases spanning the gap. CDR3 nucleotide sequence: TGCGCCAGCAGCCGGACAGTGGGAGAGACCCAGTACTTC. Its translation is CASSRTVGETQYF. The full variable domain, in which reference TRBV5-1 and TRBJ2-5 provide the parts outside the CDR3, is KAGVTQTPRYLIKTRGQQVTLSCSPISGHRSVSWYQQTPGQGLQFLFEYFSETQRNKGNFPGRFSGRQFSNSRSEMNVSTLELGDSALYLCASSRTVGETQYFGPGTRLLVL.

The chain is built from TRBV5-4 and TRBJ1-2, with D tentatively TRBD1 (6 bases). The germline V gene has CDR1 SGHNT and CDR2 YYREEE (reference sequence). V shed 0 bases and J shed 6 bases, with 24 bases lying between them. The CDR3 has 18 amino acids. The CDR3 bases are TGTGCCAGCAGCTTGGACCCTAACCGACATCACACAGGGAATGGCTACACCTTC. Residues: CASSLDPNRHHTGNGYTF.

The chain is built from TRBV18 and TRBJ2-1, with 7 bases lining up with TRBD1. V gave up 4 bases and J gave up 6 bases; unmatched junction bases: 9. The germline gives CDR1 KGHSH, CDR2 LQKENI. The length of the CDR3 is 15 residues. In nucleotides, the CDR3 is TGTGCCAGCTCACTGGGACAGCCGACCTCCAATGAGCAGTTCTTC. It is translated as CASSLGQPTSNEQFF. The variable domain in full, with the rest retrieved from reference TRBV18 and TRBJ2-1, is NAGVMQNPRHLVRRRGQEARLRCSPMKGHSHVYWYRQLPEEGLKFMVYLQKENIIDESGMPKERFSAEFPKEGPSILRIQQVVRGDSAAYFCASSLGQPTSNEQFFGPGTRLTVL.

The rearrangement uses TRBV6-5 and TRBJ1-3; 8 bases are a match to TRBD1. J was trimmed by 8 bases and V by 3 bases; bases with no gene match: 12. Germline V lookup: CDR1 MNHEY, CDR2 SVGAGI. This CDR3 spans 16 amino acids. CDR3 protein: CASSYGDRRSGDTIYF. In DNA, the CDR3 is TGTGCCAGCAGTTATGGGGACAGGAGGTCGGGGGACACCATATATTTT.

This clone was seen only a few times. This CDR3 is also generated by other DNA sequences in the sample. This rearrangement joins TRBV9 to TRBJ1-3; the D gene is possibly TRBD1 (5 bases). V was shortened by 1 base and J by 2 bases, with 7 bases between the two germline ends. The germline V gene has CDR1 SGDLS and CDR2 YYNGEE. This CDR3 has 14 residues. The CDR3 here is CASSVTRAGNTIYF. CDR3 in DNA: TGTGCCAGCAGCGTAACCAGGGCTGGAAACACCATATATTTT.

This clone has only one observation. In DNA, the CDR3 is TGTGCCAGCTCACCATTACAGGGCAACGAGCAGTACTTC. Translating gives CASSPLQGNEQYF. The gene calls are TRBV18 and TRBJ2-7, with D possibly being TRBD1 (6 bases). Germline loops: CDR1 KGHSH, CDR2 LQKENI. Trimming removed 2 bases at V and 5 bases at J, with 10 bases between. This CDR3 is 13 amino acids long.

The chain links TRBV7-2 to TRBJ2-4, with D possibly being TRBD2 (6 bases). The CDR3 is 14 residues long. Trimming removed 1 base at V and 7 bases at J, with 11 bases between. Germline values: CDR1 SGHTA, CDR2 FQGNSA. DNA of the CDR3: TGTGCCAGCAGCTTAGATGCGGGGAGGAACATTCAGTACTTC. Protein: CASSLDAGRNIQYF.

The chain links TRBV27 to TRBJ1-5; 7 positions agree with TRBD1. Germline V lookup: CDR1 MNHEY, CDR2 SMNVEV (reference sequence). The CDR3 has 16 amino acids. The J segment lost 7 bases and the V segment lost 2 bases, leaving 11 bases of the junction unmatched. The CDR3 spells CASSLRGEAGGQPQHF. The CDR3 coding sequence is TGTGCCAGCAGTTTAAGGGGTGAGGCAGGGGGACAGCCCCAGCATTTT.

The chain is built from TRBV9 and TRBJ2-1; D not resolved. Germline-derived CDR1 and CDR2 are SGDLS and YYNGEE. The CDR3 runs 15 residues. Trimming stripped 3 bases from V and 2 bases from J, with 12 bases between. The CDR3 protein is CASSGAPGTYNEQFF. CDR3 nucleotide sequence: TGTGCCAGCAGCGGTGCCCCAGGCACCTACAATGAGCAGTTCTTC.

Only a few counts were recorded for this clone. The V gene is TRBV15, the J gene TRBJ2-1; D is uncertain. The CDR3 spans 17 residues. V lost 4 bases and J lost 3, with 19 bases in between. Per germline, CDR1 LNHNV and CDR2 YYDKDF (reference sequence). This CDR3 reads CATSTTRVSAIYNEQFF. The DNA for the CDR3 is TGTGCCACCAGCACGACTCGGGTCAGCGCCATCTACAATGAGCAGTTCTTC. Together with reference TRBV15 and TRBJ2-1, the CDR3 gives the full variable domain: DAMVIQNPRYQVTQFGKPVTLSCSQTLNHNVMYWYQQKSSQAPKLLFHYYDKDFNNEADTPDNFQSRRPNTSFCFLDIRSPGLGDTAMYLCATSTTRVSAIYNEQFFGPGTRLTVL.

The rearrangement links TRBV11-3 to TRBJ1-3; D perhaps matches TRBD1 (5 bases). CDR3 length equals 15 residues. Germline assignment: CDR1 SGHNT and CDR2 YENEEA. The germline V and J ends were trimmed by 5 bases and 0 bases, with 11 bases remaining between them. The CDR3 nucleotides are TGTGCCAGCAGCCCAGGGCGGGACTCTGGAAACACCATATATTTT. This translates into CASSPGRDSGNTIYF.

The chain couples TRBV27 to TRBJ1-2; 9 nucleotides line up with TRBD1. The V gene end was trimmed by 6 bases and the J gene end by 3 bases; junction bases not matched to a gene: 2. Germline V CDR1 and CDR2: MNHEY, SMNVEV (reference sequence). This CDR3 region has 13 residues. CDR3 sequence (DNA): TGTGCCAGCAGCAGGGACAGGGACTATGGCTACACCTTC. Amino acids: CASSRDRDYGYTF.

The rearrangement uses TRBV19 and TRBJ1-1, with 9 bases fitting TRBD1. The CDR3 runs to 15 residues. Germline lookup yields CDR1 LNHDA and CDR2 SQIVND (reference sequence). The trim removed 3 bases at V and 4 bases at J, leaving 6 bases unmatched. The CDR3 DNA follows: TGTGCCAGTAGTATTACGACAGGGGGGAGCACTGAAGCTTTCTTT. It specifies CASSITTGGSTEAFF.

The CDR3 loop reads CASSRGLASTDTQYF. CDR3 DNA sequence: TGTGCCAGCAGCCGGGGACTAGCTAGCACAGATACGCAGTATTTT. The genes are TRBV7-7 and TRBJ2-3, with TRBD2 identical over 9 bases. Germline CDR1 is SSHAT and CDR2 is FNYEAQ (reference sequence). The CDR3 runs 15 residues. V lost 5 bases, J lost 0 bases, and 3 bases stayed unmatched.

V is TRBV9 and J is TRBJ1-3; no definite D call. The CDR3 contains 16 residues. Germline V gene data show CDR1 as SGDLS and CDR2 as YYNGEE. The ends were cut back, 0 bases at V and 4 bases at J, with 14 bases in the middle. The CDR3 nucleotides are TGTGCCAGCAGCGTAGTCGATTTGGCTTCCGGAAACACCATATATTTT. This translates into CASSVVDLASGNTIYF.

J is TRBJ1-2 and V is TRBV3-1 (or the pseudogene TRBV3-2), with TRBD1 as a possible D gene (6 bases). The V end was cut by 4 bases, the J end by 4 bases, with 25 bases between. The CDR3 loop spans 18 amino acids. The germline V gene has CDR1 LGHDT and CDR2 YNNKEL (reference sequence). Written as DNA, the CDR3 is TGTGCCAGCAGCCCACCCCGTGGGGGGGACACAAAAATCTATGGCTACACCTTC. It specifies CASSPPRGGDTKIYGYTF.

The chain couples TRBV7-2 to TRBJ2-3; TRBD2 aligns across 7 bases. The germline gives CDR1 SGHTA, CDR2 FQGNSA. Trimming took 2 bases from V and 2 from J; bases not matched to a gene: 4. The CDR3 runs to 15 residues. CDR3 nucleotides: TGTGCCAGCAGCTTACAAGCGGGGTACACAGATACGCAGTATTTT. This encodes CASSLQAGYTDTQYF.

The chain employs TRBV25-1 and TRBJ2-7; tentatively, D is TRBD2 (6 bases). CDR1 is MGHDK and CDR2 is SYGVNS in the germline V gene. This CDR3 is built from 16 residues. V lost 3 bases, J lost 5 bases, and 20 bases lay in between. The CDR3 region has the DNA TGTGCCAGCAGTGACCCCCGGAGCGGAGGGTGGCACGAGCAGTACTTC. Translation gives CASSDPRSGGWHEQYF.

V usage is TRBV5-1 and J usage is TRBJ2-3; D gene unclear. From germline, CDR1 is SGHRS and CDR2 YFSETQ. The CDR3 is made up of 13 amino acids. Trimming shortened V by 0 bases and J by 3 bases, and 5 bases separated the two germline ends. The CDR3, as DNA: TGCGCCAGCAGCTTGGACGGTACAGATACGCAGTATTTT. It encodes CASSLDGTDTQYF. The full variable domain, rest sourced from reference TRBV5-1 and TRBJ2-3, is KAGVTQTPRYLIKTRGQQVTLSCSPISGHRSVSWYQQTPGQGLQFLFEYFSETQRNKGNFPGRFSGRQFSNSRSEMNVSTLELGDSALYLCASSLDGTDTQYFGPGTRLTVL.

V usage is TRBV4-3 and J usage is TRBJ2-5; 7 bases match TRBD1. V lost 2 bases, J lost 2 bases, and 14 bases stayed unmatched. The CDR3 totals 18 residues. Germline loops: CDR1 LGHNA, CDR2 YSLEER. CDR3: CASSQNNRGGAGQETQYF. Here the CDR3 DNA reads TGCGCCAGCAGCCAAAACAATAGAGGGGGCGCTGGGCAAGAGACCCAGTACTTC.